Listed here is a single T cell receptor (beta chain). In the source study's methods: Reference gene primer amplification yielded estimated nucleated cell counts. The assay was immunoSEQ multiplex PCR, and TCRdb's table has in-frame clones only and misses some. V and J calls plus clone size are reproduced from that table; the DNA served to infer D and trimming. The sample consists of roughly 220,000 clones, 81% of them appearing once. The sample comes from a study of blood T cell repertoires in COVID-19. Looking at the study overall: COVID-19 samples, acute and convalescent, were from the United States, Italy and Spain.

The CDR3 is 15 residues long. Germline V gene data show CDR1 as MGHRA and CDR2 as YSYEKL. Trimming cost V 1 base and J 5 bases, with 13 bases left between them. Seattle's enrolled individuals joined amid active infection and were then monitored longitudinally. The source material was peripheral blood. The sequence came from a woman of 80 years or more with COVID-19, enrolled during active disease. The chain joins TRBV4-1 to TRBJ2-3, with a weak D call TRBD1 (6 bases). CDR3 protein: CASSQASRTVDTQYF. The DNA for the CDR3 is TGCGCCAGCAGCCAAGCATCCCGGACAGTAGATACGCAGTATTTT.